These T cell receptor beta chains were read from a single sample in a study of blood T cell repertoires in COVID-19. TCRdb's table, derived via immunoSEQ multiplex PCR, lists solely in-frame clones and lacks some. The data contain 310,000 or so clones, roughly 87% of them singletons. Sequencing input: PBMCs or T cells enriched from blood (not recorded which). These receptors were taken from a woman under 30 who had recovered from COVID-19. Each CDR3 is given with its conserved first and last residue. The order of the fields is D gene, J gene, V gene, clone size, CDR3 DNA, CDR3 protein. D genes are given only for firm matches. Only some rows state a clone size, as once, few, many or a class for expanded clones.

TRBD1,TRBJ1-2,TRBV5-6,once,TGTGCCAGCAGCTTAGCCGGGACAGGGTCGCGAGGCTACACCTTC,CASSLAGTGSRGYTF
.,TRBJ1-1,TRBV4-3,.,TGCGCCAGCAGCCAAGTGAGGGGGGGGACATTCACCGAACGGCGGAAAGCTTTCTTT,CASSQVRGGTFTERRKAFF
TRBD1,TRBJ2-3,TRBV4-3,.,TGCGCCAGCAGCCAAGACAGGGGGCAATCTAGCACAGATACGCAGTATTTT,CASSQDRGQSSTDTQYF
.,TRBJ1-2,TRBV19,.,TGTGCCAGTAAAGGAGGAGTATATGGCTACACCTTC,CASKGGVYGYTF
.,TRBJ1-4,TRBV10-3,few,TGTGCCATCTCCTCAACTAATGAAAAACTGTTTTTT,CAISSTNEKLFF
.,TRBJ1-2,TRBV5-8,.,TGTGCCAGCAGCTTGTTAACCGGGATTAACTATGGCTACACCTTC,CASSLLTGINYGYTF
TRBD1,TRBJ1-2,TRBV9,.,TGTGCCAGCAGCGTAGGCGACGGGACAGGGGGCGCGAGGGGCTACACCTTC,CASSVGDGTGGARGYTF
.,TRBJ1-2,TRBV30,.,TGTGCCTGGAGTTACCTCCACGGGGAGTATGGCTACACCTTC,CAWSYLHGEYGYTF
.,TRBJ2-3,TRBV12-3/TRBV12-4,.,TGTGCCAGCAGTTTTTCCCACACAGATACGCAGTATTTT,CASSFSHTDTQYF
TRBD2,TRBJ2-7,TRBV6-5,.,TGTGCCAGCAGTTACTCTACTAGCGGGAGCGCCTACGAGCAGTACTTC,CASSYSTSGSAYEQYF
TRBD2,TRBJ2-5,TRBV12-5,.,TGTGCTAGTGGTTTGGAGGGGACTAGCGGCCAAGAGACCCAGTACTTC,CASGLEGTSGQETQYF
.,TRBJ1-3,TRBV30,.,TGTGCCTGGAGTCCTTTTGAGACGGGGGAAATCTCTGGAAACACCATATATTTT,CAWSPFETGEISGNTIYF
.,TRBJ2-3,TRBV28,.,TGTGCCAGCAGTTTCCTACTTGGCACAGATACGCAGTATTTT,CASSFLLGTDTQYF
TRBD1,TRBJ1-3,TRBV6-5,.,TGTGCCAGCAGTCGAGACAGGGTGGAAGGAAACACCATATATTTT,CASSRDRVEGNTIYF
.,TRBJ1-3,TRBV28,.,TGTGCCAGCAGTTTCCCTTTTATTACAGGCCCTTCTGGAAACACCATATATTTT,CASSFPFITGPSGNTIYF
.,TRBJ1-1,TRBV11-2,.,TGTGCCAGCAGCTTTGCCCATTCCTCTAATGGAGCTTTCTTT,CASSFAHSSNGAFF
.,TRBJ2-7,TRBV12-3/TRBV12-4,.,TGTGCCAGCAGTTTCCAGGGTTCGGTCGAGCAGTACTTC,CASSFQGSVEQYF
.,TRBJ2-7,TRBV5-1,.,TGCGCCAGCAGCTTGTTCGCAGGGGCCGACGAGCAGTACTTC,CASSLFAGADEQYF
.,TRBJ1-1,TRBV5-1,.,TGCGCCAGCAGCTGGCAGGCGCCCATGAACACTGAAGCTTTCTTT,CASSWQAPMNTEAFF
TRBD1,TRBJ1-2,TRBV10-3,.,TGTGCCATCAGTGAGCCTGGGACAGCGAGCTATGGCTACACCTTC,CAISEPGTASYGYTF
TRBD1,TRBJ1-1,TRBV6-5,.,TGTGCCAGCAGTCATGTACAGGGGATGAACACTGAAGCTTTCTTT,CASSHVQGMNTEAFF
.,TRBJ1-6,TRBV14,.,TGTGCCAGCAGCCAAGCGGGTTATTCACCCCTCCACTTT,CASSQAGYSPLHF
.,TRBJ2-7,TRBV6-2/TRBV6-3,few,TGTGCCAGCAGCCCTCTTTACGAGCAGTACTTC,CASSPLYEQYF
.,TRBJ2-7,TRBV5-1,.,TGCGCCAGCAGCTCAGCAGGGTCGGTATCCCTCGAGCAGTACTTC,CASSSAGSVSLEQYF
.,TRBJ1-6,TRBV7-3,once,TGTGCCAGCAGCCGCGATGAAAATTCACCCCTCCACTTT,CASSRDENSPLHF
.,TRBJ1-3,TRBV9,.,TGTGCCAGCAGCGAGAAGGCGAGAGGTGCAGGGGCTGGAAACACCATATATTTT,CASSEKARGAGAGNTIYF
.,TRBJ2-7,TRBV5-1,.,TGCGCCAGCAGAATTCGCTGGGGCCGCGCCTACGAGCAGTACTTC,CASRIRWGRAYEQYF
TRBD2,TRBJ2-7,TRBV7-2,.,TGTGCCAGCAGCCAGGACCGGACTAGCGGGACCTACGAGCAGTACTTC,CASSQDRTSGTYEQYF
TRBD1,TRBJ1-1,TRBV29-1,.,TGCAGCGTCGGGACAGCTAGAGGTGCTTTCTTT,CSVGTARGAFF
.,TRBJ2-3,TRBV25-1,.,TGTGCCAGCTTAATTGGCAATACGCAGTATTTT,CASLIGNTQYF
TRBD1,TRBJ2-7,TRBV4-3,.,TGCGCCAGCAGCCAACGGGACAGGGAGAGAGACGAGCAGTACTTC,CASSQRDRERDEQYF
.,TRBJ1-1,TRBV6-1,.,TGTGCCAGCAGTGAAGTGGCAAATCATCTTGCTTTGAACACTGAAGCTTTCTTT,CASSEVANHLALNTEAFF
.,TRBJ1-5,TRBV18,.,TGTGCCAGCTCCCAGGGGAGAGTTGATCAGCCCCAGCATTTT,CASSQGRVDQPQHF
TRBD2,TRBJ2-7,TRBV5-1,.,TGCGCCAGCAGCTTGGGGTCTAGCGGGACCTACGAGCAGTACTTC,CASSLGSSGTYEQYF
.,TRBJ1-5,TRBV28,.,TGTGCCAGCCCAGGCCCGGGAGGCTCTGGGCAGCCCCAGCATTTT,CASPGPGGSGQPQHF
TRBD1,TRBJ1-1,TRBV28,.,TGTGCCAGCAGTCCCCGACAGGGGATGAACACTGAAGCTTTCTTT,CASSPRQGMNTEAFF
.,TRBJ2-1,TRBV5-4,.,TGTGCCAGCAGCTGGGTCGGAAGGGGCAATGAGCAGTTCTTC,CASSWVGRGNEQFF
.,TRBJ1-3,TRBV19,.,TGTGCCAGTAGATGGACTGGACGGGACTCTGGAAACACCATATATTTT,CASRWTGRDSGNTIYF
.,TRBJ1-2,TRBV7-2,.,TGTGCCAGCAGCTTAGCGCAGGGATCAGGATATGGCTACACCTTC,CASSLAQGSGYGYTF
TRBD1,TRBJ1-2,TRBV5-6,.,TGTGCCAGCAGCTGGGGGACAGCTAACTATGGCTACACCTTC,CASSWGTANYGYTF
.,TRBJ2-2,TRBV18,few,TGTGCCAGCTCACCGGACTCAAGGCCCGGGGAGCTGTTTTTT,CASSPDSRPGELFF
.,TRBJ2-7,TRBV7-9,.,TGTGCCAGCAGCCCACCATCCGCTAGAACGGACTACGAGCAGTACTTC,CASSPPSARTDYEQYF
TRBD1,TRBJ1-6,TRBV5-1,.,TGCGCCAGCACTCTGACAGGGGTGAATAATTCACCCCTCCACTTT,CASTLTGVNNSPLHF
.,TRBJ1-2,TRBV24-1,.,TGTGCCACCAGTGTTGACAGTCGCTATGGCTACACCTTC,CATSVDSRYGYTF
TRBD2,TRBJ2-1,TRBV5-6,.,TGTGCCAGCAGCGATCCGGGACTAGCGGGATTAAGGCAGTTCTTC,CASSDPGLAGLRQFF
.,TRBJ1-2,TRBV7-2,.,TGTGCCAGCAGCTACCAGCAGGGTAGGAGCTATGGCTACACCTTC,CASSYQQGRSYGYTF
.,TRBJ2-7,TRBV7-9,.,TGTGCCAGCAGCTTAGCCGACAGCTCCTACGAGCAGTACTTC,CASSLADSSYEQYF
.,TRBJ1-4,TRBV12-3/TRBV12-4,.,TGTGCCAGCAGAAGAAGAGCGGGGGAAAAACTGTTTTTT,CASRRRAGEKLFF
TRBD2,TRBJ2-6,TRBV28,.,TGTGCCAGCAGTCTTAGCGGGGTCTCTGGGGCCAACGTCCTGACTTTC,CASSLSGVSGANVLTF
.,TRBJ2-1,TRBV29-1,.,TGCAGTGCAAGATTGGGGGCTGAGCAGTTCTTC,CSARLGAEQFF
TRBD2,TRBJ2-3,TRBV7-2,.,TGTGCCAGCAGCAGCCTCCTGGGCCCTTGGATGGCGGGGGTTTTTTATTTT,CASSSLLGPWMAGVFYF
.,TRBJ2-2,TRBV9,.,TGTGCCAGCAGCCCCCGAAGGGGGAACACCGGGGAGCTGTTTTTT,CASSPRRGNTGELFF
.,TRBJ1-3,TRBV9,once,TGTGCCAGCAGCGTAGCAACAGGAGGAAACACCATATATTTT,CASSVATGGNTIYF
.,TRBJ2-1,TRBV27,.,TGTGCCAGCAGACACACCACAGGACAAGCTGACAATGAGCAGTTCTTC,CASRHTTGQADNEQFF